This T cell receptor (beta chain) was observed in a study of cytomegalovirus exposure and HLA in healthy donors. Study-wide background: The same platform was used for the 110 or so validation repertoires and the approximately 670 first-cohort repertoires, a later analysis reported. General observations from the study: The classifier, whose performance was assessed in both the original and validation cohorts, reportedly diagnosed cytomegalovirus status with high specificity and sensitivity.

About this clone: Its target is unknown.

These donors were members of the approximately 110-subject validation cohort, a group separate from the approximately 670-subject first cohort. Per germline, CDR1 SNHLY and CDR2 FYNNEI. The CDR3 is made up of 14 amino acids. The V gene end was trimmed by 4 bases and the J gene end by 15 bases; junction bases not matched to a gene: 13. Assay: immunoSEQ multiplex PCR; the TCRdb copy retains only in-frame clones and omits some. Among 250,000 to 300,000 clones listed, around 87% were seen once. The TCR sequence derives from a woman aged 18-30 years in good health and CMV-seronegative. Sequenced material: PBMCs. The chain carries TRBV2 and TRBJ2-1, with 9 bases identical to TRBD2. For the CDR3, the DNA is TGTGCCAGCAGTGCCGGAACCTTAGCGGGGGCCTTGTTCTTC. It encodes CASSAGTLAGALFF. Supplemented by reference TRBV2 and TRBJ2-1, the full variable domain reads EPEVTQTPSHQVTQMGQEVILRCVPISNHLYFYWYRQILGQKVEFLVSFYNNEISEKSEIFDDQFSVERPDGSNFTLKIRSTKLEDSAMYFCASSAGTLAGALFFGPGTRLTVL.